Listed here are 6 T cell receptor beta chains from one sample, sequenced in a study of T cell responses to AZD1222 COVID-19 vaccine. Data came from immunoSEQ multiplex PCR; TCRdb stores just in-frame clones and leaves some out. The sample includes around 100,000 clones, 85% to 95% seen only once; the top ten take around 1.7%. Sample: peripheral blood, taken on day 0 of AZD1222 vaccination. These receptors were obtained from an adult in good health.

The count of this clone is one. The gene calls are TRBV6-1 and TRBJ1-2; TRBD1 agrees at 10 bases. The V gene end was trimmed by 2 bases and the J gene end by 4 bases; junction bases not matched to a gene: 7. This CDR3 has 16 amino acids. Germline lookup yields CDR1 MNHNS and CDR2 SASEGT. The CDR3 reads CASSEKRTGGSYGYTF. CDR3 DNA: TGTGCCAGCAGTGAAAAGAGGACAGGGGGGAGCTATGGCTACACCTTC.

The gene calls are TRBV2 and TRBJ2-7, with TRBD2 matching over 9 bases. Trimming at V came to 6 bases and at J to 4 bases, leaving 10 bases not matched to a gene. The CDR3 contains 15 residues. The V gene's germline CDR1 is SNHLY and CDR2 FYNNEI. The CDR3 loop reads CASRSSSGNQYEQYF. CDR3 coding DNA: TGTGCCAGCAGATCTTCTAGCGGGAACCAATACGAGCAGTACTTC.

The V call is TRBV5-1, the J call TRBJ1-5; D may be TRBD1 (5 bases). This CDR3 contains 15 residues. CDR1 SGHRS and CDR2 YFSETQ come from the germline V gene. The germline V and J ends were trimmed by 3 bases and 6 bases, with 16 bases remaining between them. Here the CDR3 DNA reads TGCGCCAGCAGCTCTGGTGGGGGAGCGGGTCAGCCCCAGCATTTT. Translation gives CASSSGGGAGQPQHF.

The rearrangement uses TRBV18 and TRBJ1-5, with D unclear. V was shortened by 6 bases and J by 5 bases, with 14 bases between the two germline ends. This CDR3 has 14 amino acids. Germline CDR1 KGHSH, CDR2 LQKENI. The chain's CDR3 is CASSPTWTDQPQHF. CDR3 nucleotide sequence: TGTGCCAGCTCCCCCACTTGGACTGATCAGCCCCAGCATTTT.

The rearrangement joins TRBV27 to TRBJ1-1, with unresolved D. V gave up 4 bases and J gave up 1 base, with 10 bases separating them. Germline V gene data show CDR1 as MNHEY and CDR2 as SMNVEV (reference sequence). The CDR3 is 14 amino acids. The DNA for the CDR3 is TGTGCCAGCAGTTCGGGAGTTACGAACACTGAAGCTTTCTTT. Its translation is CASSSGVTNTEAFF.

The chain links TRBV4-1 to TRBJ2-5; D is possibly TRBD2 (6 bases). With 2 bases removed from V and 3 bases from J, the gap between germline ends came to 10 bases. Germline CDR1 is MGHRA and CDR2 is YSYEKL. CDR3 length: 14 amino acids. The CDR3 DNA follows: TGCGCCAGCAGCCAATACCGGAGGGAAGAGACCCAGTACTTC. Translating gives CASSQYRREETQYF.